The 29 T cell receptor beta chains in this list originate from one sample, sequenced in a study of blood T cell repertoires in COVID-19. TCRdb's copy holds only in-frame clones and misses some; the assay was immunoSEQ multiplex PCR. Among roughly 170,000 clones, around nine tenths were seen once, and the ten largest hold approximately 12%. Sequenced input: peripheral blood. Receptors originate from a woman in her 70s with COVID-19, enrolled during active disease.

The rearrangement joins TRBV5-1 to TRBJ2-1; 7 bases fit TRBD1. Germline assignment: CDR1 SGHRS and CDR2 YFSETQ. The CDR3 contains 14 residues. The trim removed 3 bases at V and 7 bases at J, leaving 7 bases unmatched. The CDR3, as DNA: TGCGCCAGCAGCTCGCCGGGACAGCCTAATGAGCAGTTCTTC. Translation: CASSSPGQPNEQFF.

CDR3 in DNA: TGTGCCAGCAGCCAAGCTTACGGGACAGGGGGCGCCGAGACCCAGTACTTC. Translating it yields CASSQAYGTGGAETQYF. V usage is TRBV3-1 (or the pseudogene TRBV3-2) and J usage is TRBJ2-5; TRBD1 matches 12 bases. The CDR3 runs to 17 residues. V shed 1 base and J 5 bases; nucleotides not matched to a gene: 8. Germline V gene sequence: CDR1 LGHDT, CDR2 YNNKEL (reference sequence).

J is TRBJ1-4 and V is TRBV6-6; D not resolved. Trimming stripped 5 bases from V and 8 bases from J, with 6 bases between. The CDR3 is 11 residues long. The germline gives CDR1 MNHNY, CDR2 SVGAGI (reference sequence). CDR3 region: CASSGGEKLFF. The CDR3, as DNA: TGTGCCAGCAGTGGAGGGGAAAAACTGTTTTTT.

The chain has TRBV6-2 or TRBV6-3 and TRBJ2-5, with 8 positions matching TRBD1. Looked up from germline, CDR1 is MNHEY and CDR2 is SVGEGT. This CDR3 comprises 15 residues. V shed 0 bases and J 4 bases; nucleotides not matched to a gene: 4. CDR3 region: CASSYSGQGGETQYF. For the CDR3, the DNA is TGTGCCAGCAGTTACTCCGGACAGGGCGGAGAGACCCAGTACTTC.

The genes are TRBV20-1 and TRBJ2-7; D is unresolved. CDR1 DFQATT and CDR2 SNEGSKA come from the germline V gene (reference sequence). CDR3 length: 11 residues. The V end lost 5 bases, the J end lost 3 bases, and 8 bases lay between the germline ends. The DNA of the CDR3 is TGCAGTGCTTCCCAGGACTACGAGCAGTACTTC. Amino acids: CSASQDYEQYF.

The CDR3 loop is CASSLETGGYTF. For the CDR3, the DNA is TGTGCCAGCAGCTTAGAGACAGGGGGCTACACCTTC. V usage is TRBV7-9 and J usage is TRBJ1-2, with 7 bases aligning to TRBD1. The trim removed 1 base at V and 8 bases at J, leaving 1 base unmatched. CDR3 length equals 12 residues. The germline gives CDR1 SEHNR, CDR2 FQNEAQ (reference sequence).

CDR3 bases: TGTGCCAGCAGGACAGGGACGGGAAACACCATATATTTT. Amino acids: CASRTGTGNTIYF. The chain has TRBV2 and TRBJ1-3, with 7 positions matching TRBD1. V trimming: 6 bases; J trimming: 4 bases; junction bases outside the gene matches: 3. The CDR3 runs to 13 residues. Germline V lookup: CDR1 SNHLY, CDR2 FYNNEI.

To note about this clone: Other nucleotide sequences from this sample produce the same CDR3. The chain has TRBV18 and TRBJ1-5; TRBD1 aligns across 10 bases. The ends lost 3 bases at V and 4 bases at J; junction bases unmatched: 0. This CDR3 has 14 residues. CDR1 is KGHSH, CDR2 LQKENI, per germline. CDR3 protein: CASSPGQGNQPQHF. CDR3 in DNA: TGTGCCAGCTCACCGGGACAGGGGAATCAGCCCCAGCATTTT.

This rearrangement joins TRBV5-4 to TRBJ2-7; D gene uncertain. From germline, CDR1 is SGHNT and CDR2 YYREEE (reference sequence). The V and J ends lost 3 bases and 2 bases respectively, with 6 bases between them. The CDR3 is 12 residues long. This CDR3 is CASSSSPYEQYF. The CDR3 DNA reads TGTGCCAGCAGCTCGTCCCCCTACGAGCAGTACTTC.

About this clone: Other DNA sequences in this specimen translate into the identical CDR3. This rearrangement joins TRBV30 to TRBJ1-2; 9 nucleotides agree with TRBD1. CDR1 is GTSNPN and CDR2 is SVGIG in the germline V gene (reference sequence). CDR3 size: 13 residues. Trimming took 5 bases from V and 8 from J; bases not matched to a gene: 9. The CDR3 sequence: CAWSPGQGLGYTF. DNA for the CDR3: TGTGCCTGGTCCCCGGGACAGGGTTTGGGCTACACCTTC.

The rearrangement joins TRBV5-4 to TRBJ2-7; TRBD1 agrees at 10 bases. J was trimmed by 5 bases and V by 4 bases; bases with no gene match: 12. This CDR3 has 16 amino acids. Germline CDR1 is SGHNT and CDR2 is YYREEE (reference sequence). CDR3 nucleotide sequence: TGTGCCAGCAGCCTGGGCGGCGGGACAGGGGTCCACGAGCAGTACTTC. Translating gives CASSLGGGTGVHEQYF. The whole variable domain, filled in from reference TRBV5-4 and TRBJ2-7, reads ETGVTQSPTHLIKTRGQQVTLRCSSQSGHNTVSWYQQALGQGPQFIFQYYREEENGRGNFPPRFSGLQFPNYSSELNVNALELDDSALYLCASSLGGGTGVHEQYFGPGTRLTVT.

The CDR3 region is CAIPLGGAGTSGGGSKNIQYF. The DNA of the CDR3 is TGTGCCATCCCTTTGGGCGGGGCCGGGACTAGCGGCGGCGGGAGCAAAAACATTCAGTACTTC. J is TRBJ2-4 and V is TRBV21-1; the table assigns TRBD2, which was not confirmed against the DNA. TRBV21-1 has pseudogene status. The length of the CDR3 is 21 residues.

The chain has TRBV3-1 (or the pseudogene TRBV3-2) and TRBJ2-2; D call uncertain. Trimming cost V 4 bases and J 8 bases, with 8 bases left between them. CDR3 length: 12 amino acids. Germline V lookup: CDR1 LGHDT, CDR2 YNNKEL (reference sequence). The CDR3 sequence: CASSLSQGELFF. As DNA, the CDR3 is TGTGCCAGCAGCCTGTCGCAGGGGGAGCTGTTTTTT.

The chain uses TRBV27 and TRBJ2-7, with 9 bases aligning to TRBD2. Germline lookup yields CDR1 MNHEY and CDR2 SMNVEV (reference sequence). The CDR3 is 15 amino acids. Losses at the gene ends were 4 bases for V and 4 bases for J; bases not matched to a gene: 8. As DNA, the CDR3 is TGTGCCAGCAGTTCCTTGACTAGCGGCCGATACGAGCAGTACTTC. Its translation is CASSSLTSGRYEQYF.

This chain joins TRBV30 and TRBJ2-1; a possible D gene is TRBD2 (6 bases). Germline lookup yields CDR1 GTSNPN and CDR2 SVGIG (reference sequence). The CDR3 consists of 13 residues. The ends were cut back, 2 bases at V and 7 bases at J, with 12 bases in the middle. Written as DNA, the CDR3 is TGTGCCTGGAGTTTGGGACTGGGTAATGAGCAGTTCTTC. Its translation is CAWSLGLGNEQFF.

This chain connects TRBV6-2 or TRBV6-3 to TRBJ2-7; D is unresolved. The CDR3 consists of 14 residues. V was trimmed by 4 bases and J by 5 bases, leaving 15 bases between them. CDR1 and CDR2 (germline): MNHEY, SVGEGT. The CDR3 here is CASSWLEPYNEQYF. The CDR3 region has the DNA TGTGCCAGCAGTTGGCTAGAGCCCTATAACGAGCAGTACTTC.

The V gene is TRBV27, the J gene TRBJ2-1, with TRBD2 identical over 14 bases. V trimming: 5 bases; J trimming: 10 bases; junction bases outside the gene matches: 4. The CDR3 spans 14 residues. The germline V gene has CDR1 MNHEY and CDR2 SMNVEV (reference sequence). The CDR3 sequence is CASSLGTSGGEQFF. CDR3 nucleotide sequence: TGTGCCAGCAGTCTCGGGACTAGCGGGGGAGAGCAGTTCTTC.

The chain recombines TRBV20-1 with TRBJ1-1; D remains unclear. V was trimmed by 3 bases and J by 0 bases, leaving 14 bases between them. The CDR3 has 15 residues. Germline V gene lookup returns CDR1 DFQATT and CDR2 SNEGSKA (reference sequence). CDR3 sequence: CSASGQALMNTEAFF. Written as DNA, the CDR3 is TGCAGTGCTAGTGGGCAGGCACTCATGAACACTGAAGCTTTCTTT.

The rearrangement uses TRBV27 and TRBJ1-5, with no clear D. The V end lost 0 bases, the J end lost 6 bases, and 12 bases lay between the germline ends. The CDR3 spans 15 residues. CDR1 and CDR2 (germline): MNHEY, SMNVEV (reference sequence). The CDR3 DNA reads as TGTGCCAGCAGTTTATCTTCGGTCGGGAGTCAGCCCCAGCATTTT. Its protein product is CASSLSSVGSQPQHF.

This clone came up a few times. Mismatch with germline at one junction end may stem from a read error. This sequence joins TRBV10-3 and TRBJ2-7, with 7 bases that match TRBD1. The V gene's germline CDR1 is ENHRY and CDR2 SYGVKD. The CDR3 contains 13 residues. CDR3 in DNA: TGTGCCATCAGTGAGTCCCTCCGACAGGGTGCGGACTTC. Protein product: CAISESLRQGADF.

V and J are TRBV4-3 and TRBJ1-2, with D perhaps TRBD1 (5 bases). This CDR3 spans 15 amino acids. CDR1 and CDR2 from the germline V gene are LGHNA and YSLEER. V was clipped by 4 bases and J by 4 bases, with 16 bases between them. CDR3 region: CASSPSTETPYGYTF. CDR3 sequence (DNA): TGCGCCAGCAGCCCATCGACAGAAACCCCCTATGGCTACACCTTC.

The chain is built from TRBV9 and TRBJ2-1, with D tentatively TRBD1 (6 bases). This CDR3 spans 15 amino acids. Per germline, CDR1 SGDLS and CDR2 YYNGEE. V dropped 3 bases and J dropped 4 bases, with 14 bases sitting between them. The CDR3 nucleotides are TGTGCCAGCAGCGGGGGGACACCCTTATACAATGAGCAGTTCTTC. Translating gives CASSGGTPLYNEQFF.

This clone was counted between two and nine times. V gene TRBV29-1 combines with J gene TRBJ1-5; no definite D call. V was trimmed by 7 bases and J by 4 bases, leaving 14 bases between them. The CDR3 runs 13 residues. Germline CDR1 and CDR2: SQVTM and ANQGSEA. CDR3 nucleotide sequence: TGCAGCGGGGGAGAGGGTACGAATCAGCCCCAGCATTTT. It is translated as CSGGEGTNQPQHF. The whole variable domain, remainder taken from reference TRBV29-1 and TRBJ1-5, is SAVISQKPSRDICQRGTSLTIQCQVDSQVTMMFWYRQQPGQSLTLIATANQGSEATYESGFVIDKFPISRPNLTFSTLTVSNMSPEDSSIYLCSGGEGTNQPQHFGDGTRLSIL.

V and J are TRBV7-9 and TRBJ1-5, with D possibly being TRBD1 (6 bases). CDR3 size: 15 residues. Germline CDR1 is SEHNR and CDR2 is FQNEAQ (reference sequence). The germline V and J ends were trimmed by 1 base and 3 bases, with 10 bases remaining between them. Here the CDR3 reads CASSLDWTDNQPQHF. Here the CDR3 DNA reads TGTGCCAGCAGCTTAGATTGGACAGACAATCAGCCCCAGCATTTT.

This chain connects TRBV3-1 (or the pseudogene TRBV3-2) to TRBJ2-5; 11 nucleotides line up with TRBD1. Germline-derived CDR1 and CDR2 are LGHDT and YNNKEL (reference sequence). The CDR3 sequence is 15 residues long. The V gene end was trimmed by 2 bases and the J gene end by 5 bases; junction bases not matched to a gene: 4. Here the CDR3 reads CASSQLDRGQETQYF. DNA for the CDR3: TGTGCCAGCAGCCAACTGGACAGGGGGCAGGAGACCCAGTACTTC.

This clone was detected only once. This rearrangement joins TRBV4-1 to TRBJ2-5; TRBD2 matches 9 bases. There are 16 residues in the CDR3. Germline values: CDR1 MGHRA, CDR2 YSYEKL. V lost 4 bases, J lost 5 bases, and 11 bases stayed unmatched. The CDR3 is CASSPEGSGSWETQYF. CDR3 in DNA: TGCGCCAGCAGCCCCGAGGGTAGCGGGAGTTGGGAGACCCAGTACTTC.

This rearrangement joins TRBV5-1 to TRBJ2-1, with D possibly being TRBD1 (6 bases). Germline values: CDR1 SGHRS, CDR2 YFSETQ. CDR3 length: 12 residues. V shed 4 bases and J shed 8 bases, with 10 bases lying between them. CDR3 DNA sequence: TGCGCCAGCAGCCCACAGGGTGATGAGCAGTTCTTC. Translating it yields CASSPQGDEQFF.

V gene TRBV7-2 combines with J gene TRBJ2-7; 7 bases fit TRBD2. Per the germline V gene, CDR1 is SGHTA and CDR2 is FQGNSA. The CDR3 is 18 residues long. With 4 bases clipped from V and 7 bases from J, the junction kept 22 bases outside the gene matches. For the CDR3, the DNA is TGTGCCAGCAGCTCACGGATGGGGGGGGTGGAACCTCCAACAGAGCAGTACTTC. It yields the protein CASSSRMGGVEPPTEQYF.

Of note for this clone: At the DNA level, this CDR3 is encoded by other sequences in the same sample as well. This chain connects TRBV10-3 to TRBJ2-5; 12 nucleotides match TRBD2. Germline CDR1 ENHRY, CDR2 SYGVKD. With 4 bases clipped from V and 3 bases from J, the junction kept 0 bases outside the gene matches. The CDR3 sequence is 14 residues long. The CDR3, as DNA: TGTGCCATCAGTGGACTAGCGGGAGAAGAGACCCAGTACTTC. This translates into CAISGLAGEETQYF.